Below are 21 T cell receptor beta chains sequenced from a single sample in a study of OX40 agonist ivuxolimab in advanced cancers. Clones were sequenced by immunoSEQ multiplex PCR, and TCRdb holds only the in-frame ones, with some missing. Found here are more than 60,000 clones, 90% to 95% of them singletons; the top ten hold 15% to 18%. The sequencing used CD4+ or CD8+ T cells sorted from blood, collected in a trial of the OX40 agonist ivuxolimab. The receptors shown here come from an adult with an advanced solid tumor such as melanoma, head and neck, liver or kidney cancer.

CDR3 bases: TGTGCCAGCAGTGTAGGACCAACAGGGGGCACTGAAGCTTTCTTT. Its protein product is CASSVGPTGGTEAFF. This chain joins TRBV6-5 and TRBJ1-1; 8 nucleotides line up with TRBD1. V trimming: 5 bases; J trimming: 4 bases; junction bases outside the gene matches: 9. This CDR3 comprises 15 residues. In germline, CDR1 is MNHEY, CDR2 SVGAGI.

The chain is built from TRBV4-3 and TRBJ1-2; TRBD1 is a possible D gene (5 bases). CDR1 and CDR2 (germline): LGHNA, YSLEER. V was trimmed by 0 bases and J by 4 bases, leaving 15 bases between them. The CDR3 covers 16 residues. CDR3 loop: CASSQDRGEGGYGYTF. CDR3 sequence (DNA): TGCGCCAGCAGCCAAGATAGGGGAGAGGGTGGCTATGGCTACACCTTC.

DNA of the CDR3: TGCGCCAGCAGCTTGACTGGGACAGGGTTGGCAGATACGCAGTATTTT. It codes for CASSLTGTGLADTQYF. The chain has TRBV5-1 and TRBJ2-3, with 9 bases lining up with TRBD1. After removal of 1 base from V and 4 bases from J, the junction contained 7 bases not matched to a gene. This CDR3 is built from 16 residues. The germline CDR1 and CDR2 sequences are SGHRS and YFSETQ.

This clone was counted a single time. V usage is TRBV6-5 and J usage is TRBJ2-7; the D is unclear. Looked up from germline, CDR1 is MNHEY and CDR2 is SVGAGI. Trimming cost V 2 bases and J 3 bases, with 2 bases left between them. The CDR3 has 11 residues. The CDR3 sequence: CASSYNYEQYF. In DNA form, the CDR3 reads TGTGCCAGCAGTTACAACTACGAGCAGTACTTC.

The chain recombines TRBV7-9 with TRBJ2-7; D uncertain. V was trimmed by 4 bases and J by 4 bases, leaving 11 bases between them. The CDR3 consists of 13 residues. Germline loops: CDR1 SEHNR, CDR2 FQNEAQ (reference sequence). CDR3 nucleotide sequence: TGTGCCAGCAGCTCAGATGGATCTTACGAGCAGTACTTC. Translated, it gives CASSSDGSYEQYF.

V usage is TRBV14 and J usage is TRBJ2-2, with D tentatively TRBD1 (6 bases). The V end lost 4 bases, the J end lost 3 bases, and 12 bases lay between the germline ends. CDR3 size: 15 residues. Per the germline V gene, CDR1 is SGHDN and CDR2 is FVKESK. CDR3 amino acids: CASSLLGGYTGELFF. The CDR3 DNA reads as TGTGCCAGCAGCCTCTTAGGGGGATACACCGGGGAGCTGTTTTTT.

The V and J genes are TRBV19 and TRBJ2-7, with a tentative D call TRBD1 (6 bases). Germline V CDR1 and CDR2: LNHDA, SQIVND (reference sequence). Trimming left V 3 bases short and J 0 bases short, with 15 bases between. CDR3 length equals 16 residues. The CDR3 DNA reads TGTGCCAGTAGTATCGCATTCCGGGACATCTCCTACGAGCAGTACTTC. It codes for CASSIAFRDISYEQYF.

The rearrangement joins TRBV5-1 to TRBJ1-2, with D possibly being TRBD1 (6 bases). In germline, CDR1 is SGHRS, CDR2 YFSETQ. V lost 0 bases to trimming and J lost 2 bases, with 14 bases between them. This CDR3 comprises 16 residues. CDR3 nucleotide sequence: TGCGCCAGCAGCTTGGAATCCCTGGGACAAAACTATGGCTACACCTTC. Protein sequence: CASSLESLGQNYGYTF.

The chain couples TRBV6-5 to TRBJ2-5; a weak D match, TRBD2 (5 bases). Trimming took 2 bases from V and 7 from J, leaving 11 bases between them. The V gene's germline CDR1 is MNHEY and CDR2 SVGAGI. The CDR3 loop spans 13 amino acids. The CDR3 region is CASSYRREGTQYF. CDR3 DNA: TGTGCCAGCAGTTACCGCCGCGAGGGGACCCAGTACTTC.

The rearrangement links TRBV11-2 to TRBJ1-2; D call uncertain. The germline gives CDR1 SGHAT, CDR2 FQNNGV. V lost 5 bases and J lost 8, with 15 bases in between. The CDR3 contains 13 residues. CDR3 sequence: CASSLPSTQGYTF. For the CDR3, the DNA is TGTGCCAGCAGCCTCCCATCAACGCAGGGCTACACCTTC.

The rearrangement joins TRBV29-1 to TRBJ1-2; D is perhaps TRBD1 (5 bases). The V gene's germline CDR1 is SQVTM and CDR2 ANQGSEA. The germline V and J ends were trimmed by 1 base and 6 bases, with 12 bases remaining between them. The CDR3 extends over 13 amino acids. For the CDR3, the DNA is TGCAGCGTTGAAGTGGGACCGGGTAATGGCTACACCTTC. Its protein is CSVEVGPGNGYTF.

The CDR3 coding sequence is TGTGCCACCATTGGGGATGACAACAGGGTTCAAGAGACCCAGTACTTC. This gives the protein CATIGDDNRVQETQYF. V usage is TRBV15 and J usage is TRBJ2-5; tentative D call: TRBD1 (6 bases). The CDR3 has 16 amino acids. V was trimmed by 7 bases and J by 2 bases, leaving 20 bases between them. Per germline, CDR1 LNHNV and CDR2 YYDKDF (reference sequence). Drawing the rest from reference TRBV15 and TRBJ2-5, the complete variable domain is DAMVIQNPRYQVTQFGKPVTLSCSQTLNHNVMYWYQQKSSQAPKLLFHYYDKDFNNEADTPDNFQSRRPNTSFCFLDIRSPGLGDTAMYLCATIGDDNRVQETQYFGPGTRLLVL.

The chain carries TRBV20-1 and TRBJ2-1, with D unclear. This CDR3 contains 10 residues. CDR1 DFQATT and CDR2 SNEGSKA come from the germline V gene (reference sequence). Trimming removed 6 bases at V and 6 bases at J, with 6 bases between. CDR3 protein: CSAPGNEQFF. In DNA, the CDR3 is TGCAGTGCCCCGGGCAATGAGCAGTTCTTC.

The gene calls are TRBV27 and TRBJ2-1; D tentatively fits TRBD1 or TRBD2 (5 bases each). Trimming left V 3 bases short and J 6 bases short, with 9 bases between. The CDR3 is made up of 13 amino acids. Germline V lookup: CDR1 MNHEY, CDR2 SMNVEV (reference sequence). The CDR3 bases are TGTGCCAGCAGTTTCCCCGGGGCCAATGAGCAGTTCTTC. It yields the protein CASSFPGANEQFF.

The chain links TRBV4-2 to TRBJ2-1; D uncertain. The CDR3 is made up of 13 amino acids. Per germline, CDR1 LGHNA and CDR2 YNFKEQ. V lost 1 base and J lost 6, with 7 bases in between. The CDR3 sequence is CASSQGRLNEQFF. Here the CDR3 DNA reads TGTGCCAGCAGCCAAGGACGCCTCAATGAGCAGTTCTTC.

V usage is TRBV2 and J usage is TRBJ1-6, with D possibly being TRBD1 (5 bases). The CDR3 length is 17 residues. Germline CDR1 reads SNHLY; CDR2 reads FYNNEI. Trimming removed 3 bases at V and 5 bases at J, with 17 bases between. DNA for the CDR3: TGTGCCAGCAGTGAGGAGTACACAGGATTTAATAATTCACCCCTCCACTTT. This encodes CASSEEYTGFNNSPLHF.

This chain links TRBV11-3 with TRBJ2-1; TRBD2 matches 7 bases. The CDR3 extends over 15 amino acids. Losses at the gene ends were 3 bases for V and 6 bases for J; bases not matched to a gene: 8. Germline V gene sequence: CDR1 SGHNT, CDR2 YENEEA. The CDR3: CASSFGGSLVNEQFF. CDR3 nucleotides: TGTGCCAGCAGCTTTGGCGGGAGTCTGGTCAATGAGCAGTTCTTC. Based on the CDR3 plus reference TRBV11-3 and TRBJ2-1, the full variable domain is EAGVVQSPRYKIIEKKQPVAFWCNPISGHNTLYWYLQNLGQGPELLIRYENEEAVDDSQLPKDRFSAERLKGVDSTLKIQPAELGDSAVYLCASSFGGSLVNEQFFGPGTRLTVL.

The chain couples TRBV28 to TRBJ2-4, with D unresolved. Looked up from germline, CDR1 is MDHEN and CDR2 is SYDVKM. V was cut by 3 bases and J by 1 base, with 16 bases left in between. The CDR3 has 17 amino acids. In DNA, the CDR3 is TGTGCCAGCAGTTTGCCCGTCGGCAGGCGGGCCAAAAACATTCAGTACTTC. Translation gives CASSLPVGRRAKNIQYF.

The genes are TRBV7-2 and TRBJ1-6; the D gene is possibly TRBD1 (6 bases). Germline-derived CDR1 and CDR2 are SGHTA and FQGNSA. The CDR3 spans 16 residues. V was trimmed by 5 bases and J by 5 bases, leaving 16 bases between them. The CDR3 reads CASSQLTGLHNSPLHF. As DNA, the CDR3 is TGTGCCAGCAGCCAACTCACAGGGTTACATAATTCACCCCTCCACTTT.

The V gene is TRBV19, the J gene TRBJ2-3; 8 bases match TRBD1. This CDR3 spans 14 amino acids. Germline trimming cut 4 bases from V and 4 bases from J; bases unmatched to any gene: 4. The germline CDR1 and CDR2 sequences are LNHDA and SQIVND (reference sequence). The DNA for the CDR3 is TGTGCCAGTAGTACCTCGGGACAGGCAGATACGCAGTATTTT. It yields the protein CASSTSGQADTQYF.

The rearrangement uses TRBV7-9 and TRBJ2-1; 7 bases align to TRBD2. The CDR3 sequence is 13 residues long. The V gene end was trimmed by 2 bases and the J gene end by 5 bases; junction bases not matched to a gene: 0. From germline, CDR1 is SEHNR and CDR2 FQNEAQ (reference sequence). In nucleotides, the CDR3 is TGTGCCAGCAGCTTACGGGGGGACAATGAGCAGTTCTTC. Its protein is CASSLRGDNEQFF.